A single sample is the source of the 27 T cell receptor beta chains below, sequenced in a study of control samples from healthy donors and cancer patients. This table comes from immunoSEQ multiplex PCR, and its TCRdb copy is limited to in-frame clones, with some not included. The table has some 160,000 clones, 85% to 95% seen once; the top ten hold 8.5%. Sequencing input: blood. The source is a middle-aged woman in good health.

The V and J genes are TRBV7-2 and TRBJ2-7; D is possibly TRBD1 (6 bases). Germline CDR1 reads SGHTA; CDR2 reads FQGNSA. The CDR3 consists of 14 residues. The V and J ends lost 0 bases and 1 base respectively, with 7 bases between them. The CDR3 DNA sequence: TGTGCCAGCAGCTTAGCAACAGGGTCCTACGAGCAGTACTTC. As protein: CASSLATGSYEQYF.

The CDR3 DNA reads as TGTGCCTGGAGTGTACTTCGGGACAGTAAAAATCAGCCCCAGCATTTT. Translating gives CAWSVLRDSKNQPQHF. The chain links TRBV30 to TRBJ1-5, with 7 bases that match TRBD1. The CDR3 runs to 16 residues. V lost 0 bases to trimming and J lost 4 bases; unmatched junction nucleotides: 9. Germline loops: CDR1 GTSNPN, CDR2 SVGIG (reference sequence). The whole variable domain, remainder taken from reference TRBV30 and TRBJ1-5, is SQTIHQWPATLVQPVGSPLSLECTVEGTSNPNLYWYRQAAGRGLQLLFYSVGIGQISSEVPQNLSASRPQDRQFILSSKKLLLSDSGFYLCAWSVLRDSKNQPQHFGDGTRLSIL.

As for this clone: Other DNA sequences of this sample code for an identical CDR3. CDR3 coding DNA: TGTGCCAGCAGTTACTCAGGTTACACTGAAGCTTTCTTT. It translates to CASSYSGYTEAFF. The rearrangement links TRBV6-2 or TRBV6-3 to TRBJ1-1; D call uncertain. The CDR3 totals 13 residues. V dropped 0 bases and J dropped 3 bases, with 5 bases sitting between them. Germline CDR1 reads MNHEY; CDR2 reads SVGEGT.

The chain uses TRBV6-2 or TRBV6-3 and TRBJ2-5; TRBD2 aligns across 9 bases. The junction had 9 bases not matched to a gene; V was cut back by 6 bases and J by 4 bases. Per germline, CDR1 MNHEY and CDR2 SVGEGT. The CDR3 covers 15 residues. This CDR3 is CASSFSGSGGETQYF. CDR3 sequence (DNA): TGTGCCAGCAGCTTTAGCGGGAGCGGAGGAGAGACCCAGTACTTC.

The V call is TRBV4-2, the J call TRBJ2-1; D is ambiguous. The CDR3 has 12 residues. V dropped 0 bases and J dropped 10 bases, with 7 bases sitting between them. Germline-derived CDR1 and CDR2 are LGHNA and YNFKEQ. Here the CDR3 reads CASSQDTREQFF. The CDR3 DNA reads TGTGCCAGCAGCCAAGATACGCGGGAGCAGTTCTTC.

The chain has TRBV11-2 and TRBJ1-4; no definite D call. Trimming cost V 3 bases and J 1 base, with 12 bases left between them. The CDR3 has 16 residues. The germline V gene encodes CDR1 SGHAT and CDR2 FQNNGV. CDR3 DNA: TGTGCCAGCAGCTTCCGAGGAGGAAGAACTAATGAAAAACTGTTTTTT. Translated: CASSFRGGRTNEKLFF.

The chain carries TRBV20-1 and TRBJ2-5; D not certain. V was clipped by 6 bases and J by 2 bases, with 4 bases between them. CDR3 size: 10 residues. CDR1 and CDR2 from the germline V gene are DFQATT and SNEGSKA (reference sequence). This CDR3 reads CSAKQETQYF. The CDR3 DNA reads TGCAGTGCCAAACAAGAGACCCAGTACTTC.

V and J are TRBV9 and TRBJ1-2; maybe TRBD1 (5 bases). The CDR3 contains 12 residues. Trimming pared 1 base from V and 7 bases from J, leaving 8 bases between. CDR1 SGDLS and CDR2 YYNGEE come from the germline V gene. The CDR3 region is CASSVWGCGYTF. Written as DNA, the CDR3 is TGTGCCAGCAGCGTATGGGGGTGTGGCTACACCTTC.

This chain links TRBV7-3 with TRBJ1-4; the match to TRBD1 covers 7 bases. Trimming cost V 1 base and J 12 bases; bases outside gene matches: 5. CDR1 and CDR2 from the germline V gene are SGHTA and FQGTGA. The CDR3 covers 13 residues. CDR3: CASSLKTGIELFF. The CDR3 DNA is TGTGCCAGCAGCTTAAAGACAGGGATCGAACTGTTTTTT.

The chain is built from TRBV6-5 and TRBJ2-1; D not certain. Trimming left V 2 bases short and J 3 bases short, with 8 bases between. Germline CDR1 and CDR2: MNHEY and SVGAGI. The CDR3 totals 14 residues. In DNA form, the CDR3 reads TGTGCCAGCAGTTACCAGCCCCGCTACAATGAGCAGTTCTTC. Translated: CASSYQPRYNEQFF.

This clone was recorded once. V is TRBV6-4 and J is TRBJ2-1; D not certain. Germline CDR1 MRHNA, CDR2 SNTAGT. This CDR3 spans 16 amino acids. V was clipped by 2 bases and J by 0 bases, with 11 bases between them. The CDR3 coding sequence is TGTGCCAGCAGTGACAATGGCAGGCCCTCCTACAATGAGCAGTTCTTC. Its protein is CASSDNGRPSYNEQFF.

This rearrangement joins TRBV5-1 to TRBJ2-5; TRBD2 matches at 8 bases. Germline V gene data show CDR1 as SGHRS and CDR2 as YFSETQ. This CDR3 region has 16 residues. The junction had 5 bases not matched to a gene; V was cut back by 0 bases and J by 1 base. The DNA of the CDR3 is TGCGCCAGCAGCTTGGATCCGACTAGCGCCCAAGAGACCCAGTACTTC. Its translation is CASSLDPTSAQETQYF.

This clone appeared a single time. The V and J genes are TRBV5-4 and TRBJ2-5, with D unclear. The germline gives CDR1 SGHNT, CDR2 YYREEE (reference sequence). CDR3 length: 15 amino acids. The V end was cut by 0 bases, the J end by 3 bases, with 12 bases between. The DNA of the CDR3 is TGTGCCAGCAGCTTGGCCCTTCCTAGTGAAGAGACCCAGTACTTC. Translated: CASSLALPSEETQYF. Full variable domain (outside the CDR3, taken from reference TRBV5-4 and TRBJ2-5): ETGVTQSPTHLIKTRGQQVTLRCSSQSGHNTVSWYQQALGQGPQFIFQYYREEENGRGNFPPRFSGLQFPNYSSELNVNALELDDSALYLCASSLALPSEETQYFGPGTRLLVL.

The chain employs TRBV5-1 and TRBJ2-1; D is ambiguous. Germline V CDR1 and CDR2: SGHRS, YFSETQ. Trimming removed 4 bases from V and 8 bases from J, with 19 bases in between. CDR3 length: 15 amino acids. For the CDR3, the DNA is TGCGCCAGCAGCCTCCGCCGACAAGGTGGGGATGAGCAGTTCTTC. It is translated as CASSLRRQGGDEQFF.

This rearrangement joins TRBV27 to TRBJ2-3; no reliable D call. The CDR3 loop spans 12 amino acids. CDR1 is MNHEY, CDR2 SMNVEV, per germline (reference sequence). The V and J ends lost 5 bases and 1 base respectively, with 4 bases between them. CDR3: CASSARTDTQYF. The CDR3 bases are TGTGCCAGCAGTGCACGCACAGATACGCAGTATTTT.

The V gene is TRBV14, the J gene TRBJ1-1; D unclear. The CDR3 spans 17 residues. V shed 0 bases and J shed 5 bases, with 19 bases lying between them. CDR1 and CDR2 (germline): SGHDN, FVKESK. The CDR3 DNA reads TGTGCCAGCAGCCAAGAAACGCCAACAGACCCTATTACTGAAGCTTTCTTT. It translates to CASSQETPTDPITEAFF.

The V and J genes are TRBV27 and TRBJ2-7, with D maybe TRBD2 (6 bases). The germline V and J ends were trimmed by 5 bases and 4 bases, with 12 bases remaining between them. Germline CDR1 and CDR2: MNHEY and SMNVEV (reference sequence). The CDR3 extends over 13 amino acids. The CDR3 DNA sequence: TGTGCCAGCAGTCTAGAGGCGGGGTACGAGCAGTACTTC. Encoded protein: CASSLEAGYEQYF.

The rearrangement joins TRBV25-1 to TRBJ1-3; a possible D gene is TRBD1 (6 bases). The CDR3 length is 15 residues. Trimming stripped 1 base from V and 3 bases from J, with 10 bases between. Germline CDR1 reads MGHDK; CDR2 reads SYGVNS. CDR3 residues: CASSESRTVGNTIYF. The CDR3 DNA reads TGTGCCAGCAGTGAATCCCGGACAGTTGGAAACACCATATATTTT.

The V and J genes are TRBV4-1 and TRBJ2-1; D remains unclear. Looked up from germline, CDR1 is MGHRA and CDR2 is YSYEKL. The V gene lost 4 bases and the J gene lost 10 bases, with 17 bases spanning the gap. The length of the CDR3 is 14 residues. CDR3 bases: TGCGCCAGCAGCCTCCCCGGATCGGGCCGAGAGCAGTTCTTC. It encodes CASSLPGSGREQFF.

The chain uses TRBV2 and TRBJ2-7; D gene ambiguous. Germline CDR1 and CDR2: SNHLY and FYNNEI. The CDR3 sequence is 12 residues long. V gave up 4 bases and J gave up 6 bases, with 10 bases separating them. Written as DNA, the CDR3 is TGTGCCAGCAGTGTGGGCCTTCGCGAGCAGTACTTC. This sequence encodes CASSVGLREQYF.

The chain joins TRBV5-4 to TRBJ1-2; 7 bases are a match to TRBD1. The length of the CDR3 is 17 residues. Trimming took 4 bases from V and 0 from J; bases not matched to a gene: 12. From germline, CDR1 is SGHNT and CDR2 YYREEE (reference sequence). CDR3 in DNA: TGTGCCAGCAGCCTAGGACAGGCCCTCCAAGCTAACTATGGCTACACCTTC. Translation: CASSLGQALQANYGYTF.

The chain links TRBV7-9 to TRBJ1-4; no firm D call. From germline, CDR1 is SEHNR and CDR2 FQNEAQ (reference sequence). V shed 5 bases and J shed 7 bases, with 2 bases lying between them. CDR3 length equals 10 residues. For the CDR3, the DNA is TGTGCCAGCAGCCGTGAAAAACTGTTTTTT. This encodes CASSREKLFF.

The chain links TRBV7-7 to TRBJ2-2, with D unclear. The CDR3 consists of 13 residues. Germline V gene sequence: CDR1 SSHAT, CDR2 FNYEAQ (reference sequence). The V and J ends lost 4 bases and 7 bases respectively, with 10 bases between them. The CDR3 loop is CASSSQKGGELFF. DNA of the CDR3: TGTGCCAGCAGCTCCCAAAAAGGCGGGGAGCTGTTTTTT.

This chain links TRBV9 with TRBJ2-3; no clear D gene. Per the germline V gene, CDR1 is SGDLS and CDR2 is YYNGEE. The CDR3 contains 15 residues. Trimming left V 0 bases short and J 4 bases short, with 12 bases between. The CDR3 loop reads CASSVGPLTPDTQYF. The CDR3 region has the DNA TGTGCCAGCAGCGTAGGTCCCCTTACACCAGATACGCAGTATTTT.

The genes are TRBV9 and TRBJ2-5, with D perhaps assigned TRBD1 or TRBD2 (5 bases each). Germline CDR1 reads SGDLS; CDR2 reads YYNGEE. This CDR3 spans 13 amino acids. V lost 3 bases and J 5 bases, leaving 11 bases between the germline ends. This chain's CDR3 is CASSDRDAETQYF. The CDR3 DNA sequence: TGTGCCAGCAGCGACCGGGACGCCGAGACCCAGTACTTC.

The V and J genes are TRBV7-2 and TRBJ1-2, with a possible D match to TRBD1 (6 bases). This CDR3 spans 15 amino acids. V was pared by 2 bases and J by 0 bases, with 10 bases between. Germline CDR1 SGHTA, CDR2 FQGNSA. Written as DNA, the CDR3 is TGTGCCAGCAGCTTACCAGGGGCCACTAACTATGGCTACACCTTC. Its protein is CASSLPGATNYGYTF.

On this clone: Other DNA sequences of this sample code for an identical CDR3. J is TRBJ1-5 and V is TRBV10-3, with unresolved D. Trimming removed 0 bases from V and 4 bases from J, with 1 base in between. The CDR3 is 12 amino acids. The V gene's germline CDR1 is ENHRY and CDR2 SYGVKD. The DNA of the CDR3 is TGTGCCATCAGTGAGTCAAATCAGCCCCAGCATTTT. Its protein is CAISESNQPQHF.